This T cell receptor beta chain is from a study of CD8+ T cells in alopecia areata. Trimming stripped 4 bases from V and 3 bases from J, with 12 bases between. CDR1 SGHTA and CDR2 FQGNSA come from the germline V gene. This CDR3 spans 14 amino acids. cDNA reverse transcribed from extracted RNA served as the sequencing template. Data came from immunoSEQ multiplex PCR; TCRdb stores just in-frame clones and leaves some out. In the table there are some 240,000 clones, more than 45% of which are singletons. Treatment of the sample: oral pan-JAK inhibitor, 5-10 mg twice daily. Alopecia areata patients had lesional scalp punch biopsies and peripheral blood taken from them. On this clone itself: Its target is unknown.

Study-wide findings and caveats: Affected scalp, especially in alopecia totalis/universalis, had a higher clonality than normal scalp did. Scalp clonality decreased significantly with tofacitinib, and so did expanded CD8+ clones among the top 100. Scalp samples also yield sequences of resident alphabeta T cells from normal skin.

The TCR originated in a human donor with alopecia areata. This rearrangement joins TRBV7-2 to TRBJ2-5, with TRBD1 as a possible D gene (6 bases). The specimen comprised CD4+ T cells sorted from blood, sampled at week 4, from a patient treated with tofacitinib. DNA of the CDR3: TGTGCCAGCAGCTCCGGGACATACGAAGAGACCCAGTACTTC. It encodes CASSSGTYEETQYF.